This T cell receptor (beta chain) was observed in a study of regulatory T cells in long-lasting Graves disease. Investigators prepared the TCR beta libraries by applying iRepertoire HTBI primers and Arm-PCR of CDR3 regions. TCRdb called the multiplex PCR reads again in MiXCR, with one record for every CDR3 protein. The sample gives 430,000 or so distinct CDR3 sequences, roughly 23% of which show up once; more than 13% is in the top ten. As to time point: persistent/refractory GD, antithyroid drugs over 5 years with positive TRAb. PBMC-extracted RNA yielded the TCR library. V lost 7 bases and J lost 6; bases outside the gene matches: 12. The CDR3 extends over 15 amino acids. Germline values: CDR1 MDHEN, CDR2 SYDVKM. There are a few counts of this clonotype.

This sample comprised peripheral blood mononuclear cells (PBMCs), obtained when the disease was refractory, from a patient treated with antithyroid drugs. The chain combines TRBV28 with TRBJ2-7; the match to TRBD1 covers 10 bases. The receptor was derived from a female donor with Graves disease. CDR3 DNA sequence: TGTGCCAGCACCTCCTCCGGGACAGGGGAATTCGAGCAGTACTTC. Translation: CASTSSGTGEFEQYF. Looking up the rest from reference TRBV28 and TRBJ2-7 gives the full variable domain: DVKVTQSSRYLVKRTGEKVFLECVQDMDHENMFWYRQDPGLGLRLIYFSYDVKMKEKGDIPEGYSVSREKKERFSLILESASTNQTSMYLCASTSSGTGEFEQYFGPGTRLTVT.